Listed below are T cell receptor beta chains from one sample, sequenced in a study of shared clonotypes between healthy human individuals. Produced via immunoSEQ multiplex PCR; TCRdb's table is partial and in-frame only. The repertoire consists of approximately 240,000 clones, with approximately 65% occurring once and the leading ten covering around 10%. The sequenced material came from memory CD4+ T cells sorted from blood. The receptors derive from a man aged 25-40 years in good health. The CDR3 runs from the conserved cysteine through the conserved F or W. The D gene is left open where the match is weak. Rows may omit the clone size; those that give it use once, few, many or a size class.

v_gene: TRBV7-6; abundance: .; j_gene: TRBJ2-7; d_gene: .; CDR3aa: CASSSRISGEQYF; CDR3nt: TGTGCCAGCAGCTCAAGAATATCAGGCGAGCAGTACTTC
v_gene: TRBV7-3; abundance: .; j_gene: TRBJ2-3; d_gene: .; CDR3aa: CASSFQPSTDTQYF; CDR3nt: TGTGCCAGCAGCTTCCAGCCTAGCACAGATACGCAGTATTTT
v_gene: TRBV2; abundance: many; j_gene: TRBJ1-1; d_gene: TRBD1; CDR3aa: CASSGQGFRRMNTEAFF; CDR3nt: TGTGCCAGCAGTGGACAGGGTTTTCGTCGGATGAACACTGAAGCTTTCTTT
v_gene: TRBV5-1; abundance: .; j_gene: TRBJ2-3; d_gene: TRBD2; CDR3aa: CASSSGQAGFTDTQYF; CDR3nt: TGCGCCAGCAGCTCAGGACAAGCGGGATTCACAGATACGCAGTATTTT
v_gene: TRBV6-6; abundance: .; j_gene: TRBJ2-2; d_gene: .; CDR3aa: CASSYGLKGNTGELFF; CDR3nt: TGTGCCAGCAGTTACGGGTTGAAGGGGAACACCGGGGAGCTGTTTTTT
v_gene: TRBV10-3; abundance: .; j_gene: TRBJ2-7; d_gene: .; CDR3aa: CAISGGYEQYF; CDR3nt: TGTGCCATCAGCGGCGGATACGAGCAGTACTTC
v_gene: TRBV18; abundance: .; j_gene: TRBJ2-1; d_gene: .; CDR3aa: CASSPPVRWEQFF; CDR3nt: TGTGCCAGCTCACCACCCGTGCGTTGGGAGCAGTTCTTC
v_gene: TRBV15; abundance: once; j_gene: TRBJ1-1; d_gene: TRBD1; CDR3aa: CATSRKPTGADTEAFF; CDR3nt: TGTGCCACCAGCAGAAAACCTACAGGGGCGGACACTGAAGCTTTCTTT
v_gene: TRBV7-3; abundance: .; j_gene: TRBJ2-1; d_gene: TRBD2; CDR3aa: CASSLTPGLAGAVEQFF; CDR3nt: TGTGCCAGCAGCTTAACCCCGGGACTAGCGGGAGCTGTTGAGCAGTTCTTC
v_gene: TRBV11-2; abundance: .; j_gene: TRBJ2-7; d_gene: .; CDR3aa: CASSSSGTHTGEQYF; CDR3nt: TGTGCCAGCAGCTCTTCCGGGACTCACACCGGGGAGCAGTACTTC
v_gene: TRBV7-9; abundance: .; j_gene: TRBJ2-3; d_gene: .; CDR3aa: CGLGSSSTDTQYF; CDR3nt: TGTGGCCTGGGCTCCAGTAGCACAGATACGCAGTATTTT
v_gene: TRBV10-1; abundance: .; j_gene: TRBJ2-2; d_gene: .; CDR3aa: CASSRGAGGTGELFF; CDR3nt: TGCGCCAGCTCCCGAGGGGCAGGTGGGACCGGGGAGCTGTTTTTT
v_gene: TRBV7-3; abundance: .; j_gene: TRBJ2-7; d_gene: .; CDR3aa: CASSLGRGGSYEQYF; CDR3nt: TGTGCCAGCAGCTTAGGCAGGGGAGGATCCTACGAGCAGTACTTC
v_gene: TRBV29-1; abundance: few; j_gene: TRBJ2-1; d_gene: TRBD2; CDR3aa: CSVAPIAGEYNEQFF; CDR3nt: TGCAGCGTTGCCCCTATAGCGGGAGAATACAATGAGCAGTTCTTC
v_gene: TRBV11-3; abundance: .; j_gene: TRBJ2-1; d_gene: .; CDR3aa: CASSLGGSYNEQFF; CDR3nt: TGTGCCAGCAGCTTGGGGGGATCTTACAATGAGCAGTTCTTC
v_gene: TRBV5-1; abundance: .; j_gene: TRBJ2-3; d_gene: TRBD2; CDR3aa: CASSLVMVGTSGRSRDTQYF; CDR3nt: TGCGCCAGCAGCTTGGTAATGGTGGGGACTAGCGGGAGGTCGAGAGATACGCAGTATTTT
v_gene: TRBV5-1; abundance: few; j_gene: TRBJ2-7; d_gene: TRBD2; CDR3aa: CASSLVGSGRALIGEQYF; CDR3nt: TGCGCCAGCAGCTTGGTCGGTAGCGGGAGGGCCCTTATCGGCGAGCAGTACTTC
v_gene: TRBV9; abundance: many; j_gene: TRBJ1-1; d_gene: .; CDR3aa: CASSVVTGQAFF; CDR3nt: TGTGCCAGCAGCGTAGTAACAGGACAAGCTTTCTTT
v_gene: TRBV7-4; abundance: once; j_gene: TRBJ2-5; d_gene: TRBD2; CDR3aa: CASNLLAGVETQYF; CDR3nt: TGTGCCAGCAACTTACTAGCGGGAGTAGAGACCCAGTACTTC
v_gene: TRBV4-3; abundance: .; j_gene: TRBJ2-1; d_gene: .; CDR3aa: CASSLTDYSKDEQFF; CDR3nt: TGCGCCAGCAGCCTCACGGACTACTCTAAAGATGAGCAGTTCTTC
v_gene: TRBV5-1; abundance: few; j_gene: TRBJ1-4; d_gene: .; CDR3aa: CASSVGRGNEKLFF; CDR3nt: TGCGCCAGCAGCGTGGGACGGGGAAATGAAAAACTGTTTTTT
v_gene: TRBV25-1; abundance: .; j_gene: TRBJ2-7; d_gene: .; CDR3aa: CASGSVDYEQYF; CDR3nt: TGTGCCAGCGGGTCCGTGGACTACGAGCAGTACTTC
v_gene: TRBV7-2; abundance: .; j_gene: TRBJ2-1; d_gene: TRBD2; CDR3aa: CASSLAWGRVGEQFF; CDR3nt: TGTGCCAGCAGCTTAGCTTGGGGGAGGGTTGGTGAGCAGTTCTTC
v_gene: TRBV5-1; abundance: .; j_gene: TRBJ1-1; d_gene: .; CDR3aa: CASSPRTANTEAFF; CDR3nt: TGCGCCAGCAGCCCCCGGACGGCTAACACTGAAGCTTTCTTT
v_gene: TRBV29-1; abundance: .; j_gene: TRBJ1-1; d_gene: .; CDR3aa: CSACAGWGMNTEAFF; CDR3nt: TGCAGCGCCTGCGCAGGTTGGGGTATGAACACTGAAGCTTTCTTT
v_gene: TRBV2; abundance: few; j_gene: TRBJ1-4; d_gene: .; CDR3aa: CASRRREGPATNEKLFF; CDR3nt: TGTGCCAGCAGGAGGCGAGAGGGGCCTGCAACTAATGAAAAACTGTTTTTT
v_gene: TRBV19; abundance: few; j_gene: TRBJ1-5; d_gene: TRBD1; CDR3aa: CASSIGQGAIQPQHF; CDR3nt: TGTGCCAGTAGTATAGGACAGGGGGCGATTCAGCCCCAGCATTTT
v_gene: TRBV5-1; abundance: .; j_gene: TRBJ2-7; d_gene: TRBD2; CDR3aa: CASSLTSGNSYEQYF; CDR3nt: TGCGCCAGCAGCCTGACTAGCGGGAATTCCTACGAGCAGTACTTC
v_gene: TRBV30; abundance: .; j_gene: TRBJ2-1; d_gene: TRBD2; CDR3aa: CAWQLAGGYNEQFF; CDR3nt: TGTGCCTGGCAACTAGCGGGAGGGTACAATGAGCAGTTCTTC
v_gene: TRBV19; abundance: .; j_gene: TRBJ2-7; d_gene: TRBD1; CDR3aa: CASSMQGASYEQYF; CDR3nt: TGTGCCAGTAGTATGCAGGGGGCCTCGTACGAGCAGTACTTC
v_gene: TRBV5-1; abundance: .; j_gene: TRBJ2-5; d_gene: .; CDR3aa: CASSLGSARETQYF; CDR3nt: TGCGCCAGCAGCTTGGGTTCTGCGAGAGAGACCCAGTACTTC
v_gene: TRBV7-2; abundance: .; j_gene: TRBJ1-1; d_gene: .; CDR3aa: CASSADRNTEAFF; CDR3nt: TGTGCCAGCAGCGCCGACAGGAACACTGAAGCTTTCTTT
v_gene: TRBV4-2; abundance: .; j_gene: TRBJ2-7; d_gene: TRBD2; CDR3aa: CASSQTTSGSTYEQYF; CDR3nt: TGTGCCAGCAGCCAGACGACTAGCGGGTCGACCTACGAGCAGTACTTC
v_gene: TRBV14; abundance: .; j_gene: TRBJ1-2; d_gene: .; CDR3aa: CASSQELSSWGPAPYTF; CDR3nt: TGTGCCAGCAGCCAAGAATTATCGTCGTGGGGTCCCGCTCCCTACACCTTC
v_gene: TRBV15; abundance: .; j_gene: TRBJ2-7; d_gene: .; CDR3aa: CATSRERRSYEQYF; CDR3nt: TGTGCCACCAGCAGAGAGAGGAGGTCCTACGAGCAGTACTTC
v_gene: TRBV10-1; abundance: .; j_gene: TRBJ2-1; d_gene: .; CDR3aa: CASSDPGEGRYNEQFF; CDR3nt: TGCGCCAGCAGTGACCCAGGGGAAGGAAGGTACAATGAGCAGTTCTTC
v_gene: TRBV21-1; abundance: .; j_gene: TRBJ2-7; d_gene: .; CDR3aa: CASSVGGVGPYEQYF; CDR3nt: TGTGCCAGCAGTGTAGGCGGGGTGGGGCCCTACGAGCAGTACTTC
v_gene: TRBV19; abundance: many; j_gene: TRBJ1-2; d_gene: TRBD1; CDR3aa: CASSILGDSSANYGYTF; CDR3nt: TGTGCCAGTAGTATTCTAGGGGACAGTTCGGCTAACTATGGCTACACCTTC
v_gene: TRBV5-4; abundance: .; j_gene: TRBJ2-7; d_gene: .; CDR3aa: CASSRGPDDLGYEQYF; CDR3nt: TGTGCCAGCAGCCGGGGCCCTGACGACCTTGGCTACGAGCAGTACTTC
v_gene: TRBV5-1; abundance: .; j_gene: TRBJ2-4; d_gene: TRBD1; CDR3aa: CASSLTTGVNIQYF; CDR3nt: TGCGCCAGCAGCTTAACGACAGGGGTAAACATTCAGTACTTC
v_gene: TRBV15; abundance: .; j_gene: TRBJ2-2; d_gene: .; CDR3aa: CATSRVVAVRRTGELFF; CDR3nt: TGTGCCACCAGCAGAGTAGTAGCGGTACGACGGACCGGGGAGCTGTTTTTT
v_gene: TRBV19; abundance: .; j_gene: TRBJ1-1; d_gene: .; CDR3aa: CASSIDGGRNTEAFF; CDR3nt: TGTGCCAGTAGTATAGATGGGGGCAGAAACACTGAAGCTTTCTTT
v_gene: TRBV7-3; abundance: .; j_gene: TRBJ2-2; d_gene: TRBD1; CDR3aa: CASTGTGGTGELFF; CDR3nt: TGTGCCAGCACCGGGACAGGGGGGACCGGGGAGCTGTTTTTT
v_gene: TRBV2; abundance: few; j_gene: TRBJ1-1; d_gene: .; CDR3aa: CASSERELSEAFF; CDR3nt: TGTGCCAGCAGTGAAAGGGAACTGAGTGAAGCTTTCTTT
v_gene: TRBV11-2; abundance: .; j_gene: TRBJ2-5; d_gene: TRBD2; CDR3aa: CASSLASGSQGETQYF; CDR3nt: TGTGCCAGCAGCTTAGCTAGCGGGAGTCAGGGAGAGACCCAGTACTTC
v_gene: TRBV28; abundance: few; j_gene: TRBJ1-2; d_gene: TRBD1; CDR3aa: CASRRTGISYGYTF; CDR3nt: TGTGCCAGCAGAAGGACAGGGATTAGCTATGGCTACACCTTC
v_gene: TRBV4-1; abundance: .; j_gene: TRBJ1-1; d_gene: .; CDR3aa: CASSHRQDTEAFF; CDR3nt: TGCGCCAGCAGCCATCGACAAGACACTGAAGCTTTCTTT
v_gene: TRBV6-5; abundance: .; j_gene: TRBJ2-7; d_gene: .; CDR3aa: CASSLSRGEDYEQYF; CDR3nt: TGTGCCAGCAGTCTCTCGAGGGGGGAGGACTACGAGCAGTACTTC
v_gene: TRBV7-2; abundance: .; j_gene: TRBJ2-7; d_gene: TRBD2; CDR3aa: CASSISGSRYEQYF; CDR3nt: TGTGCCAGCAGCATTAGCGGGAGTCGGTACGAGCAGTACTTC
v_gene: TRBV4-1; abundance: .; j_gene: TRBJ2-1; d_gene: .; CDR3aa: CASSHLGTSYNEQFF; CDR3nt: TGCGCCAGCAGCCACCTAGGGACCTCCTACAATGAGCAGTTCTTC
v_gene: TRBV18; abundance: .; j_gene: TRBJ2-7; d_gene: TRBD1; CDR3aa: CASSPDRVEQYF; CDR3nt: TGTGCCAGCTCACCAGACAGGGTTGAGCAGTACTTC
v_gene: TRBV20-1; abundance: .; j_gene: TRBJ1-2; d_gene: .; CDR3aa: CSARVWDLNTF; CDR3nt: TGCAGTGCTAGAGTGTGGGATCTCAACACCTTC
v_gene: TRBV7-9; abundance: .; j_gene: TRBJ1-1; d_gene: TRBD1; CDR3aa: CASSLWTGVDTEAFF; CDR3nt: TGTGCCAGCAGCCTCTGGACAGGGGTAGACACTGAAGCTTTCTTT
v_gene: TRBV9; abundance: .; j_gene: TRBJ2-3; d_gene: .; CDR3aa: CASSQRAITDTQYF; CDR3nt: TGTGCCAGCAGCCAGAGGGCTATAACAGATACGCAGTATTTT
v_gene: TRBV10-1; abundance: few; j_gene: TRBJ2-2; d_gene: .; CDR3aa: CASKEDYTGELFF; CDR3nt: TGCGCCAGCAAGGAGGATTACACCGGGGAGCTGTTTTTT
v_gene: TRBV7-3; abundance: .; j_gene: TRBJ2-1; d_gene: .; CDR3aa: CASSLGFRDTVYRCGQFF; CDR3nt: TGTGCCAGCAGCTTGGGCTTCCGGGACACTGTATACCGTTGTGGGCAGTTCTTC
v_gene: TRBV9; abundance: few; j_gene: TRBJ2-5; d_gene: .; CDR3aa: CASSVVGETQYF; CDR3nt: TGTGCCAGCAGCGTAGTGGGCGAGACCCAGTACTTC
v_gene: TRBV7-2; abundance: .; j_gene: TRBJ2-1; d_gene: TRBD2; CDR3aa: CASSSLAGGAEGEQFF; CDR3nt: TGTGCCAGCAGCTCTCTAGCGGGAGGGGCAGAAGGGGAGCAGTTCTTC
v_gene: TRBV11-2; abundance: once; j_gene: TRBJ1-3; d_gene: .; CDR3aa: CASSLGGPSGNTIYF; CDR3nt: TGTGCCAGCAGCTTAGGGGGACCCTCTGGAAACACCATATATTTT